This passage covers 2 T cell receptor beta chains from one sample sequenced in a study of cytomegalovirus exposure and HLA in healthy donors. The PCR was carried out with 60 Vbeta primers and 13 Jbeta primers. Assay used: immunoSEQ multiplex PCR; TCRdb lists only in-frame clones, some missing. The sample shows about 160,000 clones, roughly 90% of them seen only once. Sequenced input: PBMCs. The receptors stem from a woman younger than 35 in good health and CMV-seronegative.

The V gene is TRBV5-4, the J gene TRBJ1-2; TRBD1 might be the D (5 bases). The CDR3 length is 13 residues. The V gene lost 2 bases and the J gene lost 7 bases, with 12 bases spanning the gap. CDR1 is SGHNT, CDR2 YYREEE, per germline (reference sequence). In DNA, the CDR3 is TGTGCCAGCAGCTTTGAGGGGCGGGGTGGCTACACCTTC. As protein: CASSFEGRGGYTF.

Here the CDR3 reads CASRGEGGNYGYTF. CDR3 coding DNA: TGTGCCAGCAGGGGGGAGGGGGGTAACTATGGCTACACCTTC. J is TRBJ1-2 and V is TRBV27, with TRBD1 as a possible D gene (6 bases). The CDR3 extends over 14 amino acids. Germline-derived CDR1 and CDR2 are MNHEY and SMNVEV (reference sequence). V dropped 6 bases and J dropped 1 base, with 12 bases sitting between them.